These T cell receptor beta chains were read from a single sample in a study of control samples from healthy donors and cancer patients. The method was immunoSEQ multiplex PCR; TCRdb's version includes in-frame clones alone and lacks a portion of them. The data hold about 39,000 clones, with 70% to 90% observed a single time. The sequenced sample was blood. All receptors derive from a man aged 55 to 70 in good health. The CDR3 runs from the conserved cysteine through the conserved F or W. The D gene is left open where the match is weak. Clone size appears in some rows only: once, few, many, or a class for an expanded clone.

-,TRBV12-3/TRBV12-4,-,TRBJ1-4,CASSLALNEKLFF,TGTGCCAGCAGTTTAGCGCTAAATGAAAAACTGTTTTTT
-,TRBV7-9,-,TRBJ1-1,CASSFIWNTEAFF,TGTGCCAGCAGCTTTATATGGAACACTGAAGCTTTCTTT
-,TRBV24-1,-,TRBJ2-5,CATSDSRSQETQYF,TGTGCCACCAGTGATTCCCGGTCCCAAGAGACCCAGTACTTC
-,TRBV9,TRBD2,TRBJ2-1,CASSSGGTSGNNEQFF,TGTGCCAGCAGCTCAGGGGGGACTAGCGGAAACAATGAGCAGTTCTTC
-,TRBV18,-,TRBJ1-4,CASSPQSGEKLFF,TGTGCCAGCTCACCACAGAGTGGCGAAAAACTGTTTTTT
-,TRBV30,-,TRBJ1-2,CAWRDYTYGYTF,TGTGCCTGGAGGGACTATACCTATGGCTACACCTTC
-,TRBV30,-,TRBJ2-4,CASSLAKNIQYF,TGTGCCTCCTCTTTAGCCAAAAACATTCAGTACTTC
-,TRBV6-2/TRBV6-3,-,TRBJ1-5,CASSYTNRNQPQHF,TGTGCCAGCAGTTACACAAACAGAAATCAGCCCCAGCATTTT
-,TRBV2,TRBD1,TRBJ1-1,CASRFQRQGAEAFF,TGTGCCAGCAGGTTTCAGCGACAGGGGGCTGAAGCTTTCTTT
-,TRBV29-1,-,TRBJ2-7,CSVGPSYEALTYEQYF,TGCAGCGTTGGCCCCTCGTACGAGGCTTTAACCTACGAGCAGTACTTC
-,TRBV29-1,-,TRBJ2-7,CSVEYAGSGEQYF,TGCAGCGTTGAATATGCTGGCTCCGGCGAGCAGTACTTC
-,TRBV11-2,TRBD2,TRBJ2-7,CASSSGGAGGGFYEQYF,TGTGCCAGCAGCTCGGGAGGGGCGGGAGGCGGGTTCTACGAGCAGTACTTC
-,TRBV29-1,-,TRBJ1-3,CSAQGQNGNTIYF,TGCAGCGCCCAGGGGCAAAATGGAAACACCATATATTTT
-,TRBV7-9,TRBD1,TRBJ1-2,CASSRDRDDYGYTF,TGTGCCAGCAGCAGGGACAGGGACGACTATGGCTACACCTTC
-,TRBV5-1,-,TRBJ1-2,CASSLVSGQGDYGYTF,TGCGCCAGCAGCTTGGTTTCCGGGCAGGGCGACTATGGCTACACCTTC
-,TRBV7-2,TRBD1,TRBJ1-4,CASSLLGQPNEKLFF,TGTGCCAGCAGCTTATTGGGACAGCCTAATGAAAAACTGTTTTTT
-,TRBV18,TRBD1,TRBJ1-3,CASSPGQPIDSGNTIYF,TGTGCCAGCTCACCGGGACAGCCGATCGACTCTGGAAACACCATATATTTT
few,TRBV20-1,TRBD1,TRBJ1-2,CSAGGTVGYTF,TGCAGTGCTGGGGGGACAGTCGGCTACACCTTC
-,TRBV4-2,TRBD2,TRBJ2-1,CASSPWEGSAYNEQFF,TGTGCCAGCAGCCCCTGGGAGGGGTCGGCCTACAATGAGCAGTTCTTC
many,TRBV6-5,-,TRBJ2-3,CASRSLTAQYF,TGTGCCAGCAGGTCCCTGACGGCGCAGTATTTT
-,TRBV9,-,TRBJ1-1,CASSVGANTEAFF,TGTGCCAGCAGCGTAGGCGCGAACACTGAAGCTTTCTTT
-,TRBV4-3,-,TRBJ2-1,CASSQIEGNEQFF,TGCGCCAGCAGCCAGATAGAAGGGAATGAGCAGTTCTTC
-,TRBV5-1,TRBD2,TRBJ2-3,CASSLAAGADTQYF,TGCGCCAGCAGCTTGGCCGCGGGGGCAGATACGCAGTATTTT
-,TRBV5-6,-,TRBJ2-1,CASSLFARNSYNEQFF,TGTGCCAGCAGCTTGTTCGCCCGGAACTCCTACAATGAGCAGTTCTTC
once,TRBV7-2,-,TRBJ2-7,CASSLAAGGLSYEQYF,TGTGCCAGCAGCTTAGCCGCCGGGGGTCTTTCTTACGAGCAGTACTTC
-,TRBV5-1,-,TRBJ2-1,CASSLGPDAVYNEQFF,TGCGCCAGCAGCTTGGGCCCGGATGCAGTCTACAATGAGCAGTTCTTC
once,TRBV7-8,-,TRBJ1-4,CASSLANEKLFF,TGTGCCAGCAGCTTAGCTAATGAAAAACTGTTTTTT
-,TRBV10-1,-,TRBJ2-6,CASSGGGPGANVLTF,TGCGCCAGCAGCGGAGGGGGCCCTGGGGCCAACGTCCTGACTTTC
-,TRBV7-9,-,TRBJ1-1,CASSPPGLSNTEAFF,TGTGCCAGCAGCCCTCCGGGCTTATCGAACACTGAAGCTTTCTTT
-,TRBV11-2,TRBD2,TRBJ2-1,CASSQRRLAGGLNEQFF,TGTGCCAGCAGCCAACGGCGACTAGCGGGGGGGCTCAATGAGCAGTTCTTC
-,TRBV6-6,-,TRBJ1-2,CASTGTTYGYTF,TGTGCCAGCACCGGGACAACGTATGGCTACACCTTC
-,TRBV12-3/TRBV12-4,TRBD2,TRBJ2-1,CASRGGDYDEQFF,TGTGCCAGCAGGGGGGGGGATTACGATGAGCAGTTCTTC
many,TRBV18,-,TRBJ2-1,CASSPPGYPIEQFF,TGTGCCAGCTCACCACCGGGTTACCCTATAGAGCAGTTCTTC
-,TRBV5-6,-,TRBJ1-2,CASSLRDPYGYTF,TGTGCCAGCAGCCTCCGGGATCCCTATGGCTACACCTTC
-,TRBV4-1,-,TRBJ2-5,CASSQGPQYLETQYF,TGCGCCAGCAGCCAAGGTCCCCAGTATTTGGAGACCCAGTACTTC
-,TRBV11-2,TRBD1,TRBJ2-3,CASSFRGDRITDTQYF,TGTGCCAGCAGCTTTAGAGGGGACAGAATCACAGATACGCAGTATTTT
-,TRBV7-3,-,TRBJ2-3,CASSLSGVGSDTQYF,TGTGCCAGCAGCTTATCTGGTGTCGGGTCAGATACGCAGTATTTT
-,TRBV9,-,TRBJ2-3,CASSVAGASTDTQYF,TGTGCCAGCAGCGTAGCGGGAGCTAGCACAGATACGCAGTATTTT
-,TRBV6-5,-,TRBJ1-5,CASRGGGFNQPQHF,TGTGCCAGCAGAGGGGGGGGCTTCAATCAGCCCCAGCATTTT
-,TRBV6-5,-,TRBJ2-5,CASSYSTVQTQYF,TGTGCCAGCAGTTACTCAACGGTCCAGACCCAGTACTTC
once,TRBV18,TRBD1,TRBJ2-5,CASSHDRVKQETQYF,TGTGCCAGCTCACACGACAGGGTGAAACAAGAGACCCAGTACTTC
once,TRBV30,-,TRBJ1-1,CAWSGFGGTEAFF,TGTGCCTGGAGTGGATTCGGGGGGACTGAAGCTTTCTTT
-,TRBV4-1,-,TRBJ2-1,CASSQDARHSKGAPYNEQFF,TGCGCCAGCAGCCAAGACGCCCGCCACTCGAAGGGTGCTCCCTACAATGAGCAGTTCTTC
-,TRBV25-1,-,TRBJ2-2,CASSVAPNTGELFF,TGTGCCAGCAGTGTAGCCCCGAACACCGGGGAGCTGTTTTTT
-,TRBV9,-,TRBJ1-2,CASSVGFGAGADFGYTF,TGTGCCAGCAGCGTAGGTTTCGGGGCAGGGGCTGACTTTGGCTACACCTTC
-,TRBV5-1,-,TRBJ2-7,CASSPGPKGREQYF,TGCGCCAGCAGCCCGGGACCCAAGGGTCGGGAGCAGTACTTC
few,TRBV2,TRBD1,TRBJ2-3,CASSAGQGPDTQYF,TGTGCCAGCAGTGCGGGACAGGGTCCAGATACGCAGTATTTT
-,TRBV27,-,TRBJ1-5,CASSSRSNQPQHF,TGTGCCAGCAGTTCCCGTAGCAATCAGCCCCAGCATTTT
-,TRBV4-3,TRBD2,TRBJ2-1,CASSQDFLAGAKNEQFF,TGCGCCAGCAGCCAAGATTTCCTAGCGGGGGCCAAGAATGAGCAGTTCTTC
-,TRBV7-8,-,TRBJ1-2,CASSLTRAMTAGYTF,TGTGCCAGCAGCTTAACGCGGGCGATGACCGCCGGCTACACCTTC
-,TRBV19,-,TRBJ2-6,CASSAGYGANVLTF,TGTGCCAGTAGCGCGGGGTATGGGGCCAACGTCCTGACTTTC
-,TRBV27,TRBD2,TRBJ2-3,CASSLSRDYTDTQYF,TGTGCCAGCAGTTTATCCCGGGACTACACAGATACGCAGTATTTT
many,TRBV5-6,-,TRBJ2-5,CASSLGAGGGAQYF,TGTGCCAGCAGCTTGGGAGCTGGGGGTGGGGCCCAGTACTTC
few,TRBV4-1,-,TRBJ1-1,CASSQYVDASLRAFF,TGCGCCAGCAGCCAATATGTTGATGCCAGTCTACGTGCTTTCTTT
-,TRBV28,TRBD1,TRBJ1-1,CASSQGGGGNTEAFF,TGTGCCAGCAGCCAGGGGGGGGGAGGAAACACTGAAGCTTTCTTT
-,TRBV14,-,TRBJ1-5,CASSQDYHQPQHF,TGTGCCAGCAGCCAAGATTATCATCAGCCCCAGCATTTT
once,TRBV5-6,-,TRBJ1-6,CASSLRLDFRISPLHF,TGTGCCAGCAGCTTGCGGTTGGATTTCCGGATTTCACCCCTCCACTTT
-,TRBV7-2,-,TRBJ2-3,CASSFLLATDTQYF,TGTGCCAGCAGCTTCTTGCTAGCCACAGATACGCAGTATTTT
-,TRBV6-5,TRBD1,TRBJ2-7,CASSWDSRGSYEQYF,TGTGCCAGCAGTTGGGACAGTAGGGGCTCCTACGAGCAGTACTTC
-,TRBV24-1,-,TRBJ2-2,CATSERFTGELFF,TGTGCCACCAGTGAACGGTTTACCGGGGAGCTGTTTTTT